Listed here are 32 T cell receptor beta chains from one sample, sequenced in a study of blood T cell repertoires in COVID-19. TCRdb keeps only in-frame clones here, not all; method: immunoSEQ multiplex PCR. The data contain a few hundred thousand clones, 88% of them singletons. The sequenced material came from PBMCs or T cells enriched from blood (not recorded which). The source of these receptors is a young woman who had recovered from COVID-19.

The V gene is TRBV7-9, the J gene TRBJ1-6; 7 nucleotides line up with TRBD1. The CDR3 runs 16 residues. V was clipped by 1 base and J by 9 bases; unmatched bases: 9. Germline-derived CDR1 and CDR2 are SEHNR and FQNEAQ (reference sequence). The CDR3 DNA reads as TGTGCCAGCAGCTTAGTGGAGACAGGGATGTTTTCACCCCTCCACTTT. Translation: CASSLVETGMFSPLHF.

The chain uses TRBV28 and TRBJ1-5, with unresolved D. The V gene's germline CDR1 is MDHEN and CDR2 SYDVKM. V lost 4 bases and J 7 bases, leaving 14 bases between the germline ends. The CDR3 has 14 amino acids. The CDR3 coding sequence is TGTGCCAGCAGTTCGTCCAGCGGACGGCAGCCCCAGCATTTT. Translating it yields CASSSSSGRQPQHF.

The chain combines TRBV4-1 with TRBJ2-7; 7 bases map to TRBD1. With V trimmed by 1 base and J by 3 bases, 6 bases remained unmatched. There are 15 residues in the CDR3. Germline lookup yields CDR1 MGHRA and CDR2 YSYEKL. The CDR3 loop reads CASSQARTGDYEQYF. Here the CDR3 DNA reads TGCGCCAGCAGCCAAGCACGGACAGGTGACTACGAGCAGTACTTC.

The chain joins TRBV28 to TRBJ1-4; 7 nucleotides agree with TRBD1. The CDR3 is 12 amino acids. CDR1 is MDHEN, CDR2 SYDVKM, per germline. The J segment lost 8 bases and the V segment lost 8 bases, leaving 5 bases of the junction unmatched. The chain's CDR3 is CASRTGVEKLFF. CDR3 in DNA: TGTGCCAGCCGAACAGGGGTAGAAAAACTGTTTTTT.

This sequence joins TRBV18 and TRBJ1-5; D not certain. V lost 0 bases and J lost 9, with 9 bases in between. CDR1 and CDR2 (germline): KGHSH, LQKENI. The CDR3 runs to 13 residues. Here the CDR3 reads CASSPPRGGPQHF. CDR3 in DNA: TGTGCCAGCTCACCACCTCGAGGTGGGCCCCAGCATTTT. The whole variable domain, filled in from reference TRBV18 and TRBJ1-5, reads NAGVMQNPRHLVRRRGQEARLRCSPMKGHSHVYWYRQLPEEGLKFMVYLQKENIIDESGMPKERFSAEFPKEGPSILRIQQVVRGDSAAYFCASSPPRGGPQHFGDGTRLSIL.

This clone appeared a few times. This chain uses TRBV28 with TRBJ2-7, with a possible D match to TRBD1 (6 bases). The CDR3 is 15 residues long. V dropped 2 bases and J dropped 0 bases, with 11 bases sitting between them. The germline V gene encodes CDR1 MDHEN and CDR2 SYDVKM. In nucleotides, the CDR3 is TGTGCCAGCAGTTTACCCCAGACAGGCTCCTACGAGCAGTACTTC. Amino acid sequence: CASSLPQTGSYEQYF. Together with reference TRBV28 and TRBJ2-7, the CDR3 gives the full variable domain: DVKVTQSSRYLVKRTGEKVFLECVQDMDHENMFWYRQDPGLGLRLIYFSYDVKMKEKGDIPEGYSVSREKKERFSLILESASTNQTSMYLCASSLPQTGSYEQYFGPGTRLTVT.

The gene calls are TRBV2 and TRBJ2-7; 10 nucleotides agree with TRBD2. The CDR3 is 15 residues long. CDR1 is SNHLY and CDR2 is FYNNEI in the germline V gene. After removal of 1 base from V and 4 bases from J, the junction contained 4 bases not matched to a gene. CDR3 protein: CASSEGAGGPYEQYF. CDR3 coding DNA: TGTGCCAGCAGTGAAGGAGCGGGGGGGCCATACGAGCAGTACTTC. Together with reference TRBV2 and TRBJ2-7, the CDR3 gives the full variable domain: EPEVTQTPSHQVTQMGQEVILRCVPISNHLYFYWYRQILGQKVEFLVSFYNNEISEKSEIFDDQFSVERPDGSNFTLKIRSTKLEDSAMYFCASSEGAGGPYEQYFGPGTRLTVT.

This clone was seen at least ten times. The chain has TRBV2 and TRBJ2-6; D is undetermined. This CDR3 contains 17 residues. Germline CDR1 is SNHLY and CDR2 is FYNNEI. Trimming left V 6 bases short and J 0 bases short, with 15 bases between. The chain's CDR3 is CASRRFFGGSGANVLTF. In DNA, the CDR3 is TGTGCCAGCAGGAGGTTCTTCGGTGGCTCTGGGGCCAACGTCCTGACTTTC.

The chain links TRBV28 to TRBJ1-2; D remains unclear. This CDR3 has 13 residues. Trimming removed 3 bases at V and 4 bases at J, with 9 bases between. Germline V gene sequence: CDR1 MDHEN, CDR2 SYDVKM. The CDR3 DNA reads TGTGCCAGCAGTTTCCGGTTTCGCTATGGCTACACCTTC. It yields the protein CASSFRFRYGYTF.

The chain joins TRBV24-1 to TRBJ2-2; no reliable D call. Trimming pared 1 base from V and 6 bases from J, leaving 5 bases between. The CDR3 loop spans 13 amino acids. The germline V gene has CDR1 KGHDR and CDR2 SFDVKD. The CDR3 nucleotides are TGTGCCACCAGTGATTTCTCGGCCGGGGAGCTGTTTTTT. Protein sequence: CATSDFSAGELFF.

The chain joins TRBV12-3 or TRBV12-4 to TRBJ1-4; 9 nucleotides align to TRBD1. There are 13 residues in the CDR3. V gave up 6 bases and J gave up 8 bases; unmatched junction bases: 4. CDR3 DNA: TGTGCCAGCAGCCCGACAGGGGGAGAAAAACTGTTTTTT. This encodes CASSPTGGEKLFF.

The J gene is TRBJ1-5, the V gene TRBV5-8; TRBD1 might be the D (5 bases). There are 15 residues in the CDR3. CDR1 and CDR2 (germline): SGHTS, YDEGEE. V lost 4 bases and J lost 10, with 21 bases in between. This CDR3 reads CASSRSWEGIVPQHF. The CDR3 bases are TGTGCCAGCAGCCGCTCGTGGGAGGGGATCGTTCCCCAGCATTTT.

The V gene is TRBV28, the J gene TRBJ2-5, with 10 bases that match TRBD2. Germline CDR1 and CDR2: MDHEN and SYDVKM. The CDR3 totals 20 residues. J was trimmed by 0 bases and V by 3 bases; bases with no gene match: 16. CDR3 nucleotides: TGTGCCAGCAGTTTGGGGATTAGCGGGGGGCCCTCACCCTACCAAGAGACCCAGTACTTC. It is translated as CASSLGISGGPSPYQETQYF.

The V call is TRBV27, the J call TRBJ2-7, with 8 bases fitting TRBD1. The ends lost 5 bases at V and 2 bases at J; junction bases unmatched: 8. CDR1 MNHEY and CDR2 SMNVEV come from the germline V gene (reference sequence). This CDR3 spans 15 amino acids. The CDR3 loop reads CASSNRGSPAYEQYF. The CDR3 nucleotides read TGTGCCAGCAGTAACAGGGGGAGCCCTGCCTACGAGCAGTACTTC.

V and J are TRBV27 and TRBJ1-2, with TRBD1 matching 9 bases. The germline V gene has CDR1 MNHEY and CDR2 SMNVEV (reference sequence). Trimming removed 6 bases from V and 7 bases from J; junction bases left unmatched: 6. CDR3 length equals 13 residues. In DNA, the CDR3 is TGTGCCAGCAGGCGGGACAGGGAATCTGGCTACACCTTC. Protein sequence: CASRRDRESGYTF.

The CDR3 region is CASSLLTGGNYGYTF. The CDR3 coding sequence is TGTGCCAGCAGTTTACTGACAGGGGGCAACTATGGCTACACCTTC. This chain links TRBV28 with TRBJ1-2; 10 bases agree with TRBD1. In germline, CDR1 is MDHEN, CDR2 SYDVKM. The CDR3 has 15 residues. V gave up 2 bases and J gave up 2 bases; unmatched junction bases: 2.

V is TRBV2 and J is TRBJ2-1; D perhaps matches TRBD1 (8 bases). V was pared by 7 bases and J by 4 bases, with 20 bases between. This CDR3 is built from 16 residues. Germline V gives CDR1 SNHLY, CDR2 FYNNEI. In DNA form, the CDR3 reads TGTGCCAGCACCGAAGGGGGGGACAGGTTTTACAATGAGCAGTTCTTC. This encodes CASTEGGDRFYNEQFF.

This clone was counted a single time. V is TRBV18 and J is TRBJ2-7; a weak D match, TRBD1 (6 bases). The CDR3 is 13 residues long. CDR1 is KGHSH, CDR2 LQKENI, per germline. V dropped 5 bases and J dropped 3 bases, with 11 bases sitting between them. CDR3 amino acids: CASSMGADYEQYF. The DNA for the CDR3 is TGTGCCAGCTCAATGGGGGCCGACTACGAGCAGTACTTC.

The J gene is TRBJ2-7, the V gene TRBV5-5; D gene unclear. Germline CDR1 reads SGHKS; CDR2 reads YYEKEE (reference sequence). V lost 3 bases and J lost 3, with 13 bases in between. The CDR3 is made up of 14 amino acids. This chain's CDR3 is CASSYTGYYYEQYF. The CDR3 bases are TGTGCCAGCAGCTACACCGGGTACTACTACGAGCAGTACTTC. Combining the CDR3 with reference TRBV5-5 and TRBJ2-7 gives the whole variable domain DAGVTQSPTHLIKTRGQQVTLRCSPISGHKSVSWYQQVLGQGPQFIFQYYEKEERGRGNFPDRFSARQFPNYSSELNVNALLLGDSALYLCASSYTGYYYEQYFGPGTRLTVT.

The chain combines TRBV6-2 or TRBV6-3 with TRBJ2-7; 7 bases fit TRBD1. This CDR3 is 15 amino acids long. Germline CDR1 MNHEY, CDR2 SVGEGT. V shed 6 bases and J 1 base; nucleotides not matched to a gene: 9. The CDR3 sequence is CASSHSIRGSYEQYF. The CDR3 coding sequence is TGTGCCAGCAGCCATTCCATCAGGGGGTCCTACGAGCAGTACTTC.

CDR3 in DNA: TGTGCCAGCAGGCGGGTCAGCACAGATACGCAGTATTTT. Protein product: CASRRVSTDTQYF. The genes are TRBV6-5 and TRBJ2-3; the D gene is possibly TRBD2 (5 bases). V gave up 6 bases and J gave up 0 bases, with 7 bases separating them. The CDR3 is 13 residues long. Germline V gene sequence: CDR1 MNHEY, CDR2 SVGAGI.

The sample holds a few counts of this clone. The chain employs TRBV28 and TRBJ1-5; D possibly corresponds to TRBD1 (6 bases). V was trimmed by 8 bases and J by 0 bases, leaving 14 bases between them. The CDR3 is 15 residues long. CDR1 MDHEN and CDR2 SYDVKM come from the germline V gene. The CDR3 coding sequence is TGTGCCAGCCATCCGGACAGTTATAGCAATCAGCCCCAGCATTTT. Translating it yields CASHPDSYSNQPQHF.

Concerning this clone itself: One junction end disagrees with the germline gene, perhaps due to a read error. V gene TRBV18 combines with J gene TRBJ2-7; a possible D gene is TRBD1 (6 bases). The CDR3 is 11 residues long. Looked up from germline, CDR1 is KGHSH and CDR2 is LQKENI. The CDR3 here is CASSPDRHLEF. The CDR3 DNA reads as TGTGCCAGCTCACCCGACAGGCATTTAGAATTC.

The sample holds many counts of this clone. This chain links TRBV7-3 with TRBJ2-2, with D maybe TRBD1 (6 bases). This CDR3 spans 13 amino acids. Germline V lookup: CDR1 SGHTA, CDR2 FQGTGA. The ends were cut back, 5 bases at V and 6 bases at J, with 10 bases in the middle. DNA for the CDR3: TGTGCCAGCAGCCCCACAGGGTCCGGGGAGCTGTTTTTT. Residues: CASSPTGSGELFF. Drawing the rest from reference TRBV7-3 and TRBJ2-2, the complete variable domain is GAGVSQTPSNKVTEKGKYVELRCDPISGHTALYWYRQSLGQGPEFLIYFQGTGAADDSGLPNDRFFAVRPEGSVSTLKIQRTERGDSAVYLCASSPTGSGELFFGEGSRLTVL.

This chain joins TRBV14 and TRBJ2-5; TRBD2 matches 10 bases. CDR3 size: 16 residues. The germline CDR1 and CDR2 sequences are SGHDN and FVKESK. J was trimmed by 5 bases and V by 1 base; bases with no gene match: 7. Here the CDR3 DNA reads TGTGCCAGCAGCCAAGGCGTAACTAGCGGGACGGAGACCCAGTACTTC. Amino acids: CASSQGVTSGTETQYF. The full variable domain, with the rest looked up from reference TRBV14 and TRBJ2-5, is EAGVTQFPSHSVIEKGQTVTLRCDPISGHDNLYWYRRVMGKEIKFLLHFVKESKQDESGMPNNRFLAERTGGTYSTLKVQPAELEDSGVYFCASSQGVTSGTETQYFGPGTRLLVL.

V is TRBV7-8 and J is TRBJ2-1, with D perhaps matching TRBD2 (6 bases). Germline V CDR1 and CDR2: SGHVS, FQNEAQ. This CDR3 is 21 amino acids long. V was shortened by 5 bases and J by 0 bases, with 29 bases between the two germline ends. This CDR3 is CASSHILWAGSGFSSYNEQFF. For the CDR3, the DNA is TGTGCCAGCAGCCACATCCTATGGGCGGGATCCGGGTTCAGCTCCTACAATGAGCAGTTCTTC.

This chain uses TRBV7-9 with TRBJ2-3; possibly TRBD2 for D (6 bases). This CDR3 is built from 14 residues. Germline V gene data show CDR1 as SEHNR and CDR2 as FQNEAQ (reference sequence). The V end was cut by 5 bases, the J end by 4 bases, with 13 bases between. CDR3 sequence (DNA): TGTGCCAGCAGCCCCTCGCGGGGCCCAGATACGCAGTATTTT. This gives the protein CASSPSRGPDTQYF.

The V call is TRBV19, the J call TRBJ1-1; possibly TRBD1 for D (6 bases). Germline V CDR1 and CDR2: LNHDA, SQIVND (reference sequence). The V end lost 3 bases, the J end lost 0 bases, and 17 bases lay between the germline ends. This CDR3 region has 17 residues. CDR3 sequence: CASSMSTGFKLNTEAFF. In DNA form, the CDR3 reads TGTGCCAGTAGTATGTCGACAGGATTCAAGCTGAACACTGAAGCTTTCTTT.

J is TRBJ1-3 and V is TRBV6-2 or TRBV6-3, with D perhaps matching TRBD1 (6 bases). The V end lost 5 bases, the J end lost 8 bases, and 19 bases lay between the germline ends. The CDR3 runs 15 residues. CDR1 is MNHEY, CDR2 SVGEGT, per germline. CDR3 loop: CASSRPGQSRDTIYF. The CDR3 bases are TGTGCCAGCAGTCGACCTGGACAGTCCCGGGACACCATATATTTT.

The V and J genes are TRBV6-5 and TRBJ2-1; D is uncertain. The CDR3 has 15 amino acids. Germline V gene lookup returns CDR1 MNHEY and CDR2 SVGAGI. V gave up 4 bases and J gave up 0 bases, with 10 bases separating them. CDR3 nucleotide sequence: TGTGCCAGCAGTTCGATGACTCGCTCCTACAATGAGCAGTTCTTC. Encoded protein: CASSSMTRSYNEQFF.

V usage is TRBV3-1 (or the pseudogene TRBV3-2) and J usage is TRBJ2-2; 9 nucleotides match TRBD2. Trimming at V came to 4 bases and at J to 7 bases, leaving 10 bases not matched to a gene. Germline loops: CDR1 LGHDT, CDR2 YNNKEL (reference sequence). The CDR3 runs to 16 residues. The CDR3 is CASSLFASGMIGELFF. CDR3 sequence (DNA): TGTGCCAGCAGCCTCTTCGCTAGCGGGATGATCGGGGAGCTGTTTTTT.

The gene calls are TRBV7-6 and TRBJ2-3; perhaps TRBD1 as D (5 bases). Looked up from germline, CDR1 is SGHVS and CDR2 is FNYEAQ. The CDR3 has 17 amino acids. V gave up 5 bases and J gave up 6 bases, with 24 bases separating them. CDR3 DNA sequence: TGTGCCAGCAGCGTCTCGCCCCCGGGTAGAAGGGGTGATACGCAGTATTTT. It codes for CASSVSPPGRRGDTQYF.